A selection of T cell receptor beta chains follows, all from one sample in a study of blood T cell repertoires in COVID-19. Libraries were prepared by immunoSEQ multiplex PCR; TCRdb keeps only in-frame clonotypes and omits some of them. The sample records approximately 200,000 clones, around nine tenths being singletons. The sequenced sample consisted of PBMCs or T cells enriched from blood (not recorded which). These receptors all stem from a man aged 25 to 40 who had recovered from COVID-19. CDR3s include the opening cysteine and the closing phenylalanine or tryptophan. D genes are given only for firm matches. Size values are once, few and many counts, or a class for expanded clones, and some rows have none.

d_call	clone_size	v_call	j_call	cdr3_aa	cdr3_nt
TRBD2	-	TRBV4-2	TRBJ2-7	CASSQVSGVAGGNYEQYF	TGTGCCAGCAGCCAAGTGAGTGGTGTAGCGGGGGGGAACTACGAGCAGTACTTC
TRBD1	-	TRBV5-5	TRBJ2-7	CASSLKGGAGDSYEQYF	TGTGCCAGCAGCTTGAAAGGGGGCGCGGGTGATTCCTACGAGCAGTACTTC
-	-	TRBV5-1	TRBJ2-5	CASSLEDRIEYF	TGCGCCAGCAGCTTAGAAGACAGGATTGAGTACTTC
TRBD1	-	TRBV6-5	TRBJ1-4	CATRTGREKLFF	TGTGCCACCAGGACAGGGCGGGAAAAACTGTTTTTT
TRBD2	-	TRBV19	TRBJ2-2	CASSREGTPGELFF	TGTGCCAGTAGCAGGGAGGGCACTCCCGGGGAGCTGTTTTTT
TRBD1	-	TRBV27	TRBJ1-2	CASSLGGTDGYTF	TGTGCCAGCAGTTTAGGCGGGACAGATGGCTACACCTTC
TRBD2	-	TRBV24-1	TRBJ2-3	CATSDFGSGRDTQYF	TGTGCCACCAGTGATTTTGGTAGCGGGAGAGATACGCAGTATTTT
-	-	TRBV7-9	TRBJ2-1	CASGGRGSEQFF	TGTGCCAGCGGTGGCAGGGGAAGTGAGCAGTTCTTC
TRBD1	-	TRBV6-6	TRBJ1-6	CASSPLEGTGVYNSPLHF	TGTGCCAGCAGTCCACTCGAGGGGACAGGGGTCTATAATTCACCCCTCCACTTT
TRBD1	-	TRBV18	TRBJ2-2	CASSLIPGQGASGELFF	TGTGCCAGCTCACTAATCCCGGGACAGGGGGCGAGCGGGGAGCTGTTTTTT
TRBD1	-	TRBV4-3	TRBJ1-1	CASSQGYRGGTEAFF	TGCGCCAGCAGCCAAGGGTACAGGGGTGGTACTGAAGCTTTCTTT
-	few	TRBV12-3/TRBV12-4	TRBJ2-2	CASSTYTGELFF	TGTGCCAGCAGCACTTACACCGGGGAGCTGTTTTTT
-	-	TRBV2	TRBJ1-2	CASSERQATNYGYTF	TGTGCCAGCAGTGAAAGACAGGCGACTAACTATGGCTACACCTTC
TRBD1	-	TRBV27	TRBJ2-6	CASSFDRVPPLKSGANVLTF	TGTGCCAGCAGTTTTGACAGGGTTCCGCCTTTAAAATCTGGGGCCAACGTCCTGACTTTC
-	-	TRBV7-8	TRBJ2-3	CASSLARDSYTQYF	TGTGCCAGCAGCTTAGCGAGGGACTCCTATACGCAGTATTTT
-	-	TRBV28	TRBJ1-5	CASSRLYSNQPQHF	TGTGCCAGCAGTAGACTTTATAGCAATCAGCCCCAGCATTTT
-	-	TRBV18	TRBJ1-3	CASSPTGDTIYF	TGTGCCAGCTCCCCGACAGGAGACACCATATATTTT
TRBD1	few	TRBV7-9	TRBJ2-2	CASSPGQGAPGTGELFF	TGTGCCAGCAGCCCCGGACAGGGGGCGCCGGGCACCGGGGAGCTGTTTTTT
-	-	TRBV7-8	TRBJ1-6	CASSLAEGERSPLHF	TGTGCCAGCAGCTTAGCAGAGGGGGAAAGGTCACCCCTCCACTTT
-	-	TRBV18	TRBJ2-5	CASSPGQAGETQYF	TGTGCCAGCTCACCGGGGCAAGCCGGGGAGACCCAGTACTTC
TRBD2	-	TRBV9	TRBJ2-2	CASSGNSGGASTGELFF	TGTGCCAGCAGCGGAAACAGCGGGGGGGCATCGACCGGGGAGCTGTTTTTT
-	-	TRBV19	TRBJ2-1	CASSAPGLNNEQFF	TGTGCCAGTAGTGCTCCGGGACTGAACAATGAGCAGTTCTTC
TRBD1	-	TRBV30	TRBJ1-6	CAWRTGSGSPLHF	TGTGCCTGGAGGACAGGGTCGGGTTCACCCCTCCACTTT
-	once	TRBV11-2	TRBJ2-5	CASSLARGGGPVRETQYF	TGTGCCAGCAGCTTGGCCCGGGGAGGGGGGCCCGTAAGGGAGACCCAGTACTTC
TRBD1	-	TRBV6-6	TRBJ1-1	CASSYQGAGNTEAFF	TGTGCCAGCAGTTACCAGGGGGCTGGGAACACTGAAGCTTTCTTT
-	-	TRBV5-1	TRBJ1-2	CASSSEQYGYTF	TGCGCCAGCAGCTCAGAACAATATGGCTACACCTTC
-	once	TRBV28	TRBJ1-5	CASGDFSNQPQHF	TGTGCCAGCGGGGACTTCAGCAATCAGCCCCAGCATTTT
-	-	TRBV12-3/TRBV12-4	TRBJ1-2	CASSSRFGYGYTF	TGTGCCAGCAGTTCTCGGTTTGGCTATGGCTACACCTTC
-	-	TRBV12-5	TRBJ1-1	CASGFSASEAFF	TGTGCTAGTGGTTTTTCCGCGTCGGAAGCTTTCTTT
TRBD1	-	TRBV29-1	TRBJ2-1	CSVRTGRNEQFF	TGCAGCGTGAGGACAGGGCGCAATGAGCAGTTCTTC
TRBD2	-	TRBV19	TRBJ2-1	CASGPGGHYNEQFF	TGTGCCAGTGGGCCGGGAGGACACTACAATGAGCAGTTCTTC
TRBD1	-	TRBV6-4	TRBJ1-6	CASSEQGGSPLHF	TGTGCCAGCAGTGAACAGGGGGGGTCACCCCTCCACTTT
-	-	TRBV5-1	TRBJ2-7	CASSQDRDRYEQYF	TGCGCCAGCAGCCAAGACAGAGACCGCTACGAGCAGTACTTC
TRBD2	-	TRBV24-1	TRBJ2-3	CATSLAGGPDTQYF	TGTGCCACCAGTCTAGCGGGGGGGCCAGATACGCAGTATTTT
-	-	TRBV5-1	TRBJ1-6	CASSLSSTANSPLHF	TGCGCCAGCAGCTTGTCTTCGACAGCCAATTCACCCCTCCACTTT
-	-	TRBV5-3	TRBJ1-1	CARSLDQREAFF	TGTGCCAGAAGCTTGGATCAGAGGGAAGCTTTCTTT
TRBD1	-	TRBV9	TRBJ1-3	CASSDRVTGNGNTIYF	TGTGCCAGCAGCGATCGAGTGACAGGGAATGGAAACACCATATATTTT
-	-	TRBV7-6	TRBJ2-1	CASSLEWATYNEQFF	TGTGCCAGCAGCTTAGAGTGGGCGACCTACAATGAGCAGTTCTTC
-	-	TRBV7-9	TRBJ1-2	CASSSPRQEIGYTF	TGTGCCAGCAGCTCTCCGAGACAGGAGATTGGCTACACCTTC
TRBD2	-	TRBV19	TRBJ2-7	CASSMRIGGGYEQYF	TGTGCCAGTAGTATGCGAATTGGCGGGGGCTACGAGCAGTACTTC
-	-	TRBV18	TRBJ1-5	CASSPYRDSNQPQHF	TGTGCCAGCTCACCATACCGGGATAGCAATCAGCCCCAGCATTTT
-	-	TRBV19	TRBJ2-7	CASSTQTGLNPPEQYF	TGTGCCAGTAGTACTCAAACGGGACTGAACCCCCCCGAGCAGTACTTC